This T cell receptor beta chain was retrieved from a study of T-cell reconstitution after alpha-beta-depleted transplantation in children. Study-level results: Recipient T cells and thymic progenitors that survived were the source of the high TCRbeta diversity seen at day 60 in some patients. Expanded clones from the graft, numbering several hundred, reportedly supplied alpha-beta T cells about two months after transplant. Fresh T-cell production supplied most of the T-cell counts and diversity seen one year after transplant.

Preparing the TCRbeta library involved the use of unique molecular identifiers. Via MiXCR, TCRdb re-called the PCR reads, giving one row per CDR3 protein. Here the sample spans around 960,000 distinct CDR3 sequences, about 26% being singletons. CDR3 length equals 17 residues. The V and J ends lost 3 bases and 1 base, in that order; junction bases with no gene match: 9. Germline CDR1 DFQATT, CDR2 SNEGSKA (reference sequence). In regard to this clonotype: Its antigen remains unknown.

This receptor was taken from a boy under two years old who had a stem cell transplant for SCID, so the T cells may come from the graft donor. V usage is TRBV20-1 and J usage is TRBJ2-1; 10 bases align to TRBD2. The input for sequencing was PBMCs, mostly from graft donor cells, taken 360 days after TCRalphabeta/CD19-depleted stem cell transplant. CDR3: CSASQFGGLASYNEQFF. The CDR3 nucleotides read TGCAGTGCTAGCCAGTTCGGGGGACTAGCGTCCTACAATGAGCAGTTCTTC.